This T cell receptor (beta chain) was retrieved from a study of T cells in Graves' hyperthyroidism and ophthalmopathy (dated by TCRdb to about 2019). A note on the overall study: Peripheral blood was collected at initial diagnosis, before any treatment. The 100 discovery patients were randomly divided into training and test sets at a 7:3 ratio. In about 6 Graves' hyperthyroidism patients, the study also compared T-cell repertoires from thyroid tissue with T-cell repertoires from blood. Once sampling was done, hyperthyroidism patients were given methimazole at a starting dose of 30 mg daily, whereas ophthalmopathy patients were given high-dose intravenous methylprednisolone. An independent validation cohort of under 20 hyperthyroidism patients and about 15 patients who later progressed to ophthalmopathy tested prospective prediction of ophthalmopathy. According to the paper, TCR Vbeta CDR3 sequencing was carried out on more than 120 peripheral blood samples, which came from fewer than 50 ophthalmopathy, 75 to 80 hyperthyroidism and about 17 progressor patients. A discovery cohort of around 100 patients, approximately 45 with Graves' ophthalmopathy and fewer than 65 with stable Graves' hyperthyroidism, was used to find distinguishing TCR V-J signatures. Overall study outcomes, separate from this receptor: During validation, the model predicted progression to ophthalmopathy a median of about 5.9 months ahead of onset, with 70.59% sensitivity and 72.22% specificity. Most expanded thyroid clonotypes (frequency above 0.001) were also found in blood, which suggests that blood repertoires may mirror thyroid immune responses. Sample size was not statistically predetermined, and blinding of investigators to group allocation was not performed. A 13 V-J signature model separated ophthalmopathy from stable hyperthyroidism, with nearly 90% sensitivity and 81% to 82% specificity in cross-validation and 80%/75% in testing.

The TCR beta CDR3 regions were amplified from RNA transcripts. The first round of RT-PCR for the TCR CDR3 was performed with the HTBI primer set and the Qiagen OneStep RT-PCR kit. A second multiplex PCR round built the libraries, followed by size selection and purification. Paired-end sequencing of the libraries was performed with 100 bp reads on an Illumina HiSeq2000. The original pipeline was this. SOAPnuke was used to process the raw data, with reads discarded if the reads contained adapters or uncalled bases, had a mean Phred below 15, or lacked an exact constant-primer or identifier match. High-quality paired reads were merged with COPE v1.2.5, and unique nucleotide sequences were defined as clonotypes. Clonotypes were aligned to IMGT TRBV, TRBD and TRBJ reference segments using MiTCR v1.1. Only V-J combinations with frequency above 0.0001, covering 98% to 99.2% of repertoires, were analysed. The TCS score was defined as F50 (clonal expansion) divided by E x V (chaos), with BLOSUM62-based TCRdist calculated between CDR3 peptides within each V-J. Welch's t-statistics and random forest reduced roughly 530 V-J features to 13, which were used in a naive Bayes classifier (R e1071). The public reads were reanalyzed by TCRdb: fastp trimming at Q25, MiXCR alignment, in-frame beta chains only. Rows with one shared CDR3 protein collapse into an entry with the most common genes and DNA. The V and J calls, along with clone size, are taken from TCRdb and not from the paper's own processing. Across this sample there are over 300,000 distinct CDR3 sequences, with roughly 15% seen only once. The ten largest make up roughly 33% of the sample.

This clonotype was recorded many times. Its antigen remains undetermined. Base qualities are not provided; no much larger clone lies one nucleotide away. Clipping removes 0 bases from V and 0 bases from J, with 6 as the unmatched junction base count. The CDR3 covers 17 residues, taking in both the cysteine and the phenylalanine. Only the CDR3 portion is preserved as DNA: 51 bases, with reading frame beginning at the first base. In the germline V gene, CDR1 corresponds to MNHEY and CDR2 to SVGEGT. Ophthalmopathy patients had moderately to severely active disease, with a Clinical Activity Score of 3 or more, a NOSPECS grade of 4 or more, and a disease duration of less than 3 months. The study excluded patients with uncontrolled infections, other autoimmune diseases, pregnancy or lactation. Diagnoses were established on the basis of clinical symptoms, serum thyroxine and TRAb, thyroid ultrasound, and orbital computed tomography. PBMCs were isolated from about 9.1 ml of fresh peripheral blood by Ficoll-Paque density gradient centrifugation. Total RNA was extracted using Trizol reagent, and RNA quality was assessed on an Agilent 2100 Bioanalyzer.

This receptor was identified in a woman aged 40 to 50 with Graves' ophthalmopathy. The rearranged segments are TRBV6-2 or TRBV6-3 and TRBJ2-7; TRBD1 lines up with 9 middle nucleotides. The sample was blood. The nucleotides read TGTGCCAGCAGTTACTCGATGACAGGGGGAAGCTCCTACGAGCAGTACTTC. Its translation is CASSYSMTGGSSYEQYF.